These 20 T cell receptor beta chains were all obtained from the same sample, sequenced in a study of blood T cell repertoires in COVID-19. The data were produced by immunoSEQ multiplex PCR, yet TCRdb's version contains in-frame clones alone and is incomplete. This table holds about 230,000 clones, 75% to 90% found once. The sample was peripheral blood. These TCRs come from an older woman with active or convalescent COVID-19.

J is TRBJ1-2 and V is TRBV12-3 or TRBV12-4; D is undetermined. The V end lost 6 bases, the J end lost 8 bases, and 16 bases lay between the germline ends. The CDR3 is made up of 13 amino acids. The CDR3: CASSLSTEEGYTF. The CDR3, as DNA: TGTGCCAGCAGCCTATCCACTGAGGAGGGCTACACCTTC.

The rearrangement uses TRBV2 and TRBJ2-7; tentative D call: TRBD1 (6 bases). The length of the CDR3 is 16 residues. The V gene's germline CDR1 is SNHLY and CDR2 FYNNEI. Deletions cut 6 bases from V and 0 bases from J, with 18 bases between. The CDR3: CASRTVGTGSSYEQYF. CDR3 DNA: TGTGCCAGCAGGACAGTGGGTACAGGGAGCTCCTACGAGCAGTACTTC.

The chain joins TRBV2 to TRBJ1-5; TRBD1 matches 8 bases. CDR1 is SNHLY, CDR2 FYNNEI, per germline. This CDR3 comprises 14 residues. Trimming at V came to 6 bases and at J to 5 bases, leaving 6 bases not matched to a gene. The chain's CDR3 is CASSPDRGYQPQHF. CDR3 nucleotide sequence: TGTGCCAGCAGCCCCGACAGGGGCTATCAGCCCCAGCATTTT.

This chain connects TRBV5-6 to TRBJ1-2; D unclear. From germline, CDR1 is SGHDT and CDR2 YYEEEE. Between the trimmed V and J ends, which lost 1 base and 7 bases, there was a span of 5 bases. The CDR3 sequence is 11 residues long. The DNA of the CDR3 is TGTGCCAGCAGCTTGCTTCGTGGCTACACCTTC. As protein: CASSLLRGYTF.

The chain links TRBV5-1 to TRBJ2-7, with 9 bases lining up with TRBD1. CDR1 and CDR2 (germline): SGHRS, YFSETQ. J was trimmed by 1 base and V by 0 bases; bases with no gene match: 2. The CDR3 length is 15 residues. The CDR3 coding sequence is TGCGCCAGCAGCTTGGTGACAGGGGGATCCTACGAGCAGTACTTC. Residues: CASSLVTGGSYEQYF.

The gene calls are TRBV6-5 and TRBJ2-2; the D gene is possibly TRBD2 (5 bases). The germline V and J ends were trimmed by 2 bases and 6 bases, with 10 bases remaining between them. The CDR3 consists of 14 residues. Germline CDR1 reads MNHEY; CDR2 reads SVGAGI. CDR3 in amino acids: CASSYRHGAGELFF. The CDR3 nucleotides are TGTGCCAGCAGTTACAGACACGGGGCCGGGGAGCTGTTTTTT.

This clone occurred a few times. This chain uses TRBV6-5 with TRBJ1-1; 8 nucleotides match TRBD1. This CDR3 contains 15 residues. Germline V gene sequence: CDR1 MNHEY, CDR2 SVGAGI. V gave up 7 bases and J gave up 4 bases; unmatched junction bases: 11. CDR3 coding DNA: TGTGCCAGCAATCCCCTGTCGGACAGGGTCACTGAAGCTTTCTTT. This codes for CASNPLSDRVTEAFF.

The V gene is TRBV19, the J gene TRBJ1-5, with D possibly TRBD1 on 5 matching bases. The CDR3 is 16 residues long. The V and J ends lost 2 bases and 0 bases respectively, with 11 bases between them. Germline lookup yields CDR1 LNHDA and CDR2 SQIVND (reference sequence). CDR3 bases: TGTGCCAGTAGTATAACACAGGATTATAGCAATCAGCCCCAGCATTTT. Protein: CASSITQDYSNQPQHF.

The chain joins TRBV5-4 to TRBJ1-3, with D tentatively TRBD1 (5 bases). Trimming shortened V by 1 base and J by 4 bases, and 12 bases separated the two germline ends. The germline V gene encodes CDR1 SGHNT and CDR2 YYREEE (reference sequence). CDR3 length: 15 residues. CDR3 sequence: CASSLLGGGGNTIYF. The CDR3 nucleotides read TGTGCCAGCAGCTTGCTGGGCGGGGGAGGAAACACCATATATTTT.

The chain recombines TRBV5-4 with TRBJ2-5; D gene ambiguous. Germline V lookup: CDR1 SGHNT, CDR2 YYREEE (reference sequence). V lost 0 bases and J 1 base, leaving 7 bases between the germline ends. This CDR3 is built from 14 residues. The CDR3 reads CASSLEGVQETQYF. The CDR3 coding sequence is TGTGCCAGCAGCTTGGAAGGAGTCCAAGAGACCCAGTACTTC.

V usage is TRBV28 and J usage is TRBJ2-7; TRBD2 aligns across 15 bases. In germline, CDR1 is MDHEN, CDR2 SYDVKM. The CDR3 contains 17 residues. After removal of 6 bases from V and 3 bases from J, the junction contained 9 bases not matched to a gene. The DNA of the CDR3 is TGTGCCAGCAGCCCTGGGACTAGCGGGAGGTGGGACTACGAGCAGTACTTC. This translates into CASSPGTSGRWDYEQYF.

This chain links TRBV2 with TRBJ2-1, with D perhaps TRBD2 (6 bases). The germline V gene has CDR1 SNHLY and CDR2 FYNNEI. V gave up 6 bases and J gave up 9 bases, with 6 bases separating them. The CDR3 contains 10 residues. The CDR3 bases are TGTGCCAGCAGGGGGGGTGAGCAGTTCTTC. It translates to CASRGGEQFF. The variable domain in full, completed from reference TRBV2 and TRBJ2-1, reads EPEVTQTPSHQVTQMGQEVILRCVPISNHLYFYWYRQILGQKVEFLVSFYNNEISEKSEIFDDQFSVERPDGSNFTLKIRSTKLEDSAMYFCASRGGEQFFGPGTRLTVL.

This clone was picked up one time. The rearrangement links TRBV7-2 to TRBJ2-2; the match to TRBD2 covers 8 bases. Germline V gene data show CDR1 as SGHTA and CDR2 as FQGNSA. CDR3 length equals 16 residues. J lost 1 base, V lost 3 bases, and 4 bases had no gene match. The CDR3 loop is CASSFPSGRNTGELFF. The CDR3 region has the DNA TGTGCCAGCAGCTTCCCTAGCGGGCGGAACACCGGGGAGCTGTTTTTT. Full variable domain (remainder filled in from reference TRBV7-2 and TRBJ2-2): GAGVSQSPSNKVTEKGKDVELRCDPISGHTALYWYRQSLGQGLEFLIYFQGNSAPDKSGLPSDRFSAERTGGSVSTLTIQRTQQEDSAVYLCASSFPSGRNTGELFFGEGSRLTVL.

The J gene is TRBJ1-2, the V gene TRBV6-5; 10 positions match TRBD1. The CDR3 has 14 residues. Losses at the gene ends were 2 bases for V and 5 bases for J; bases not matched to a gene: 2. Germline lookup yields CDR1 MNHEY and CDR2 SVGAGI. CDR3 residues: CASSYGGQGYGYTF. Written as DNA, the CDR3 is TGTGCCAGCAGTTACGGGGGACAGGGGTATGGCTACACCTTC.

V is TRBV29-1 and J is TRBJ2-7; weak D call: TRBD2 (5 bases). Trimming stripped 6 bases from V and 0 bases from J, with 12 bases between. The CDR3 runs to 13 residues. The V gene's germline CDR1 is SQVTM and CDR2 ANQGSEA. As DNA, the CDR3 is TGCAGCGTGGTGCGGGCTAACTCCTACGAGCAGTACTTC. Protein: CSVVRANSYEQYF.

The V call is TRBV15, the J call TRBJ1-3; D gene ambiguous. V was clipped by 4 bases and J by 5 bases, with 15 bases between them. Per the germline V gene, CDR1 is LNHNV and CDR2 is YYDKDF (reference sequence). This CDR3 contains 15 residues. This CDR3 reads CATSTEHSRRNTIYF. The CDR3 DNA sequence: TGTGCCACCAGCACCGAACACAGCCGACGAAACACCATATATTTT.

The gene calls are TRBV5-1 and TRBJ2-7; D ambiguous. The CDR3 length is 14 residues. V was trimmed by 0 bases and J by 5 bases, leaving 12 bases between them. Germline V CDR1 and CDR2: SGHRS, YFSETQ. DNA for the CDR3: TGCGCCAGCAGCTTGGGCGTGAACTACGACGAGCAGTACTTC. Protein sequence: CASSLGVNYDEQYF.

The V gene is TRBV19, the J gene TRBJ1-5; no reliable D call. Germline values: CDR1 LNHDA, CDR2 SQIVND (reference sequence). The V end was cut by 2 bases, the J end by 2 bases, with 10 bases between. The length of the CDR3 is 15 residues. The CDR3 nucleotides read TGTGCCAGTAGTATACAAGTCGCGGGCAATCAGCCCCAGCATTTT. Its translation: CASSIQVAGNQPQHF.

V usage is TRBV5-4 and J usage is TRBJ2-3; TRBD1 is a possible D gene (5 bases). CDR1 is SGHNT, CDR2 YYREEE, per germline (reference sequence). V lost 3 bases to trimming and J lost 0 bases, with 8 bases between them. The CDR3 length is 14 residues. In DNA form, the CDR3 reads TGTGCCAGCAGCTCGTGGGGCAGCACAGATACGCAGTATTTT. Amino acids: CASSSWGSTDTQYF.

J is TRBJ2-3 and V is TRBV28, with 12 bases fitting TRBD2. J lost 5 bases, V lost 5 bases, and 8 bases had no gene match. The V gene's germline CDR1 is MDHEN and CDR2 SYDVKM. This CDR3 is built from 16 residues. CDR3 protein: CASSLTSGRFGDTQYF. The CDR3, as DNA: TGTGCCAGCAGTCTTACTAGCGGGAGGTTTGGAGATACGCAGTATTTT.